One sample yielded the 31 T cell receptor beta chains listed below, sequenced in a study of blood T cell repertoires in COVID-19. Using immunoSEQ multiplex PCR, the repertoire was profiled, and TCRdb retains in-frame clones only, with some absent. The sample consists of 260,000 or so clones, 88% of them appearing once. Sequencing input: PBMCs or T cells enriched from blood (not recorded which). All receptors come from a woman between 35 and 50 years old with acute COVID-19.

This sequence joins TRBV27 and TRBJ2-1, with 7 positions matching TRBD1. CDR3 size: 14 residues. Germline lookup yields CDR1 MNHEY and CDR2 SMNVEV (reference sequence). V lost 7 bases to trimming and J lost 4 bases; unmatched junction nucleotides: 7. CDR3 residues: CASTRTGPYNEQFF. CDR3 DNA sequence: TGTGCCAGCACTAGGACAGGCCCTTACAATGAGCAGTTCTTC.

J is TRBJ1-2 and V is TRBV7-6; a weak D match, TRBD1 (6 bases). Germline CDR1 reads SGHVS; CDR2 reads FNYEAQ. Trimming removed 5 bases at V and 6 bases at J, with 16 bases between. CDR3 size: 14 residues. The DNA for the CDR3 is TGTGCCAGCAGCCCCGTGGCTGGGGGCAATGGCTACACCTTC. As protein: CASSPVAGGNGYTF.

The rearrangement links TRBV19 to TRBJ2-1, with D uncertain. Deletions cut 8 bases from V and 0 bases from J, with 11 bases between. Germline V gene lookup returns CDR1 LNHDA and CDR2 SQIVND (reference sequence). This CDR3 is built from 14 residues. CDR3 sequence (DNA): TGTGCCAGTTCGCCTGAACTCTCCTACAATGAGCAGTTCTTC. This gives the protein CASSPELSYNEQFF.

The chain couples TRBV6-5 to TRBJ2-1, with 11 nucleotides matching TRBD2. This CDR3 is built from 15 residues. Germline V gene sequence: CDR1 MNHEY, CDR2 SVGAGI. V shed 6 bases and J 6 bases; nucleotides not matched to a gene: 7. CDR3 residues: CASRLSGRGGNEQFF. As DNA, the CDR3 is TGTGCCAGCAGACTTAGCGGGAGGGGAGGCAATGAGCAGTTCTTC.

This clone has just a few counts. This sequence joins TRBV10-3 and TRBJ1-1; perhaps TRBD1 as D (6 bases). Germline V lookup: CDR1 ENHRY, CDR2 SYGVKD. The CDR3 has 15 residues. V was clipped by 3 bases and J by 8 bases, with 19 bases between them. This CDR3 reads CAISEWKIEQGEAFF. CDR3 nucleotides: TGTGCCATCAGTGAATGGAAAATAGAACAGGGAGAAGCTTTCTTT.

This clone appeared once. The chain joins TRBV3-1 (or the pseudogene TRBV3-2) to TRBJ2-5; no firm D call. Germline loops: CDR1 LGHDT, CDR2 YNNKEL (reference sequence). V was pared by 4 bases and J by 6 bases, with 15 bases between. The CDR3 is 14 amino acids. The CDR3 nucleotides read TGTGCCAGCAGCCGAGCTTTTATACCAAAGACCCAGTACTTC. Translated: CASSRAFIPKTQYF.

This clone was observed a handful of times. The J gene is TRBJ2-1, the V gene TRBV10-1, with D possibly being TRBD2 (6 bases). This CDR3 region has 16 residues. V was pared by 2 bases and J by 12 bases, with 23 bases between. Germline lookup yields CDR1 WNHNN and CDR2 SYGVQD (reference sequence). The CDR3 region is CASSERTRRSGEGQFF. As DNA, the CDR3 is TGCGCCAGCAGTGAGCGGACCCGGAGATCGGGAGAAGGGCAGTTCTTC.

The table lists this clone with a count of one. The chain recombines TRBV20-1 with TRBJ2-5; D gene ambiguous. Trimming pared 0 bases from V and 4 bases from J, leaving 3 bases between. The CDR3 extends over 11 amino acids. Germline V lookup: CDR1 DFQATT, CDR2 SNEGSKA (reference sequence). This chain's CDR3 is CSARDRETQYF. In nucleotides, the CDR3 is TGCAGTGCTAGAGATCGAGAGACCCAGTACTTC.

CDR3 DNA: TGTGCCAGCTCACCACCGGCAGGGGGCGTAAGCTACACCTTC. It codes for CASSPPAGGVSYTF. The genes are TRBV18 and TRBJ1-2; 8 bases fit TRBD1. Germline CDR1 reads KGHSH; CDR2 reads LQKENI. The CDR3 has 14 amino acids. J lost 9 bases, V lost 0 bases, and 6 bases had no gene match.

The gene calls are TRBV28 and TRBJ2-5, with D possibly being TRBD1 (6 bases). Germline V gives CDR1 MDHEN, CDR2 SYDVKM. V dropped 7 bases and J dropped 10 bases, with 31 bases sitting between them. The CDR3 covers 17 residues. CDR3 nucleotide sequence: TGTGCCAGCATCAAGTCAACAGGGACCCCGGGTGGGGATGTCCAGTACTTC. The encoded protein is CASIKSTGTPGGDVQYF.

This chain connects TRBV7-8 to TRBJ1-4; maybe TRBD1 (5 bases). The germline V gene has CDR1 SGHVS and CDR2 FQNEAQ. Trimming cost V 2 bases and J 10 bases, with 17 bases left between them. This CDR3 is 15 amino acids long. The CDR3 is CASSLSVTPGGKLFF. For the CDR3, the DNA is TGTGCCAGCAGCTTATCAGTTACGCCGGGGGGAAAACTGTTTTTT.

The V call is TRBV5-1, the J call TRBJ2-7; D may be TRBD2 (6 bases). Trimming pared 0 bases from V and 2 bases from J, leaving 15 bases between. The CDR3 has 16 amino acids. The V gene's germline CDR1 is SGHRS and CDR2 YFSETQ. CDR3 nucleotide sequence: TGCGCCAGCAGCTTGGGGGGAGCGGGCACGGCCTACGAGCAGTACGTC. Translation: CASSLGGAGTAYEQYV.

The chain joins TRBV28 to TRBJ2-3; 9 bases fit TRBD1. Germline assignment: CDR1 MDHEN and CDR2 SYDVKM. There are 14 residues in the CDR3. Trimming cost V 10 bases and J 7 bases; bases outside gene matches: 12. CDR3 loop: CATGPGTGSYTQYF. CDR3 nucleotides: TGTGCCACGGGCCCCGGGACAGGGTCTTATACGCAGTATTTT.

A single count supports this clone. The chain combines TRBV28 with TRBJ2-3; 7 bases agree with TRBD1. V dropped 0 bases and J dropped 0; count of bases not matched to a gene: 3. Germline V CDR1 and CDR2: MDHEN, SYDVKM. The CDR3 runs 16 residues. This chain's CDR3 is CASSLWTGSSTDTQYF. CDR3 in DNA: TGTGCCAGCAGTTTATGGACAGGGTCTAGCACAGATACGCAGTATTTT. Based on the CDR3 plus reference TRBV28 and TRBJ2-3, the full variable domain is DVKVTQSSRYLVKRTGEKVFLECVQDMDHENMFWYRQDPGLGLRLIYFSYDVKMKEKGDIPEGYSVSREKKERFSLILESASTNQTSMYLCASSLWTGSSTDTQYFGPGTRLTVL.

The CDR3 is CASSQRDPNEKLFF. CDR3 coding DNA: TGTGCCAGCAGCCAGCGGGACCCTAATGAAAAACTGTTTTTT. The chain joins TRBV11-2 to TRBJ1-4; the D gene is possibly TRBD1 (5 bases). The V end lost 5 bases, the J end lost 3 bases, and 10 bases lay between the germline ends. The CDR3 has 14 amino acids. CDR1 SGHAT and CDR2 FQNNGV come from the germline V gene.

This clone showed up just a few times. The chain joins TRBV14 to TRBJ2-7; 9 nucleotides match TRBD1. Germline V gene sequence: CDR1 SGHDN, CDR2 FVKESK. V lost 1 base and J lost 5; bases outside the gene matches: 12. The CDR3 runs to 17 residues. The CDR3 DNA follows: TGTGCCAGCAGCCAAGTATTAGAAGGACAGGGGAACCACGAGCAGTACGTC. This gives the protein CASSQVLEGQGNHEQYV.

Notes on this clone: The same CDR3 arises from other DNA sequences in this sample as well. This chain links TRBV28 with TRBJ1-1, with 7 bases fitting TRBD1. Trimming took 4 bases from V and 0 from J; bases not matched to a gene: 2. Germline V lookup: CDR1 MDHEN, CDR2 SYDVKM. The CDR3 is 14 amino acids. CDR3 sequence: CASSSGQLNTEAFF. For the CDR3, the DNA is TGTGCCAGCAGTTCGGGACAGCTGAACACTGAAGCTTTCTTT.

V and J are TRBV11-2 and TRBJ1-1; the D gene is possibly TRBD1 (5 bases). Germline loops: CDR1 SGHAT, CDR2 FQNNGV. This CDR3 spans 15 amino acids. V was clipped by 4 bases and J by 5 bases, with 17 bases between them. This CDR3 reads CASSSFGGEQTEAFF. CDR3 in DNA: TGTGCCAGCAGCTCGTTCGGGGGAGAACAAACTGAAGCTTTCTTT.

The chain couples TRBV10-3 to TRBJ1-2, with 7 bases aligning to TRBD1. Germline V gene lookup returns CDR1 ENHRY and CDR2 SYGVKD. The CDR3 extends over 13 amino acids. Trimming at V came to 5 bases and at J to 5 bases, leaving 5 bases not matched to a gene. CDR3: CAISSGDSYGYTF. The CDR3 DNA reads TGTGCCATCAGTTCCGGGGACAGTTATGGCTACACCTTC.

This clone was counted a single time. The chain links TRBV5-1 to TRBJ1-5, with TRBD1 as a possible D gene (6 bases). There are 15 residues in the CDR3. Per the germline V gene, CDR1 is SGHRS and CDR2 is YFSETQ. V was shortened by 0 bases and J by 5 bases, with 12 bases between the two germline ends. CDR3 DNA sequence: TGCGCCAGCAGCTTGGATGGGGGGGCTCATCAGCCCCAGCATTTT. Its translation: CASSLDGGAHQPQHF.

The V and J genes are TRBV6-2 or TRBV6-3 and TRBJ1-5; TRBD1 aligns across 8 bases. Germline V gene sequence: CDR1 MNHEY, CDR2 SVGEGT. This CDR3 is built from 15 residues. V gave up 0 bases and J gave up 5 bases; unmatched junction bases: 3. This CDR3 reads CASSYSTGAHQPQHF. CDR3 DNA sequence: TGTGCCAGCAGTTACTCGACAGGGGCGCATCAGCCCCAGCATTTT.

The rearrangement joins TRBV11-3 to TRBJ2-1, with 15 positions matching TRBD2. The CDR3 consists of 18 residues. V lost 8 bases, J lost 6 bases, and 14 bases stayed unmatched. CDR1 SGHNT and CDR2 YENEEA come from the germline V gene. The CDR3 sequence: CASADEERTSGRANEQFF. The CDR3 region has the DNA TGTGCCAGCGCCGACGAAGAGAGGACTAGCGGGAGGGCCAATGAGCAGTTCTTC.

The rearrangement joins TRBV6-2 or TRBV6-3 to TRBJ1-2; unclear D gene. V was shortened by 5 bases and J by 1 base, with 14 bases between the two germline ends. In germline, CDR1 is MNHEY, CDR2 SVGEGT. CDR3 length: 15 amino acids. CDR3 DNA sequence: TGTGCCAGCAGTGGCTTCTTAGCGGATAACTATGGCTACACCTTC. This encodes CASSGFLADNYGYTF.

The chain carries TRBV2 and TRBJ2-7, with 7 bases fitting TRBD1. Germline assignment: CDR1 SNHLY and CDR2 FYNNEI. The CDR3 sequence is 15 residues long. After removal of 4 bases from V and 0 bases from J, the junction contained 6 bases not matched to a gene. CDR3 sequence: CASSGGQDGSYEQYF. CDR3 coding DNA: TGTGCCAGCAGTGGTGGACAGGACGGCTCCTACGAGCAGTACTTC. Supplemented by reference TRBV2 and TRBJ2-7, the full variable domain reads EPEVTQTPSHQVTQMGQEVILRCVPISNHLYFYWYRQILGQKVEFLVSFYNNEISEKSEIFDDQFSVERPDGSNFTLKIRSTKLEDSAMYFCASSGGQDGSYEQYFGPGTRLTVT.

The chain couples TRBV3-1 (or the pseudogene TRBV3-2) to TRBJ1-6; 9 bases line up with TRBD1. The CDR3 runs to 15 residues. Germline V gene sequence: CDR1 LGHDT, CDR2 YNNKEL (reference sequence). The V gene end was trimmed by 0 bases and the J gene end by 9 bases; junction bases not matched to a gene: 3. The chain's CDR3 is CASSQEDRGISPLHF. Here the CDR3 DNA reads TGTGCCAGCAGCCAAGAGGACAGGGGCATTTCACCCCTCCACTTT.

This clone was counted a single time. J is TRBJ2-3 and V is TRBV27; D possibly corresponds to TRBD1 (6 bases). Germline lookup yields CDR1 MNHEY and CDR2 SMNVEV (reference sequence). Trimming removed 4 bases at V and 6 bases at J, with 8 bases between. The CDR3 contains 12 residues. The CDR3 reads CASSWGRDTQYF. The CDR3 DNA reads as TGTGCCAGCAGTTGGGGGCGGGATACGCAGTATTTT.

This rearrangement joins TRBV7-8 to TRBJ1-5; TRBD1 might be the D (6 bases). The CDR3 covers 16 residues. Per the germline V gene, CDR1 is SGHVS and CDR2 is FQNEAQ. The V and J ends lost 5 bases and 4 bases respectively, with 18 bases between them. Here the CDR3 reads CASSPVTGGKNQPQHF. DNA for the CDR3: TGTGCCAGCAGCCCGGTCACGGGGGGCAAAAATCAGCCCCAGCATTTT. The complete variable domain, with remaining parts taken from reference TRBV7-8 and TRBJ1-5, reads GAGVSQSPRYKVAKRGQDVALRCDPISGHVSLFWYQQALGQGPEFLTYFQNEAQLDKSGLPSDRFFAERPEGSVSTLKIQRTQQEDSAVYLCASSPVTGGKNQPQHFGDGTRLSIL.

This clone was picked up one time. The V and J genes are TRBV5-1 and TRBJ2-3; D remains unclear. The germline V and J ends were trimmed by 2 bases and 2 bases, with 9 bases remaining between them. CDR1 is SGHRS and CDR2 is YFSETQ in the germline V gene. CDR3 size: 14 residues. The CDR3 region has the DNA TGCGCCAGCAGCTTCAACATTGACACAGATACGCAGTATTTT. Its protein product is CASSFNIDTDTQYF.

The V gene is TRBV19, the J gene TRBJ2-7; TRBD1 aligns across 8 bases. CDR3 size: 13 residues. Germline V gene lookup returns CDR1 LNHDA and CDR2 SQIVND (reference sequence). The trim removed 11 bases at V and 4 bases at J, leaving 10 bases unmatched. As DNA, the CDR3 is TGTGCCGGCTTAGCAGACAGGGGATACGAGCAGTACGTC. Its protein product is CAGLADRGYEQYV.

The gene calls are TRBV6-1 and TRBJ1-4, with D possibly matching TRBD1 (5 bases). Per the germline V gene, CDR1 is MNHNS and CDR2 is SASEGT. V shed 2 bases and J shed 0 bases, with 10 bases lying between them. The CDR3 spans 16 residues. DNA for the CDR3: TGTGCCAGCAGTGAATCGACAGCTGCAACTAATGAAAAACTGTTTTTT. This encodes CASSESTAATNEKLFF.

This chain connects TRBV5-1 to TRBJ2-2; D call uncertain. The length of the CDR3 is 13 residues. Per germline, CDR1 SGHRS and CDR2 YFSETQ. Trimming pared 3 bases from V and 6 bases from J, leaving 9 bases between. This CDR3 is CASSSGPPGELFF. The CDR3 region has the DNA TGCGCCAGCAGCTCGGGTCCCCCCGGGGAGCTGTTTTTT.